This T cell receptor (beta chain) was captured in a study of graft-versus-host responses after intestinal transplantation. The overall study: Multivisceral, liver-intestinal, or isolated intestinal transplants were received by the recipients. Induction with anti-thymocyte globulin, then tacrolimus and steroids for about 3 years, was given to all recipients. Findings and limits, study-wide: Recipient marrow harbored GvH clones, some of which surfaced first in ileum or blood. Across patients carrying graft-donor T cell macrochimerism, allografts held high graft-versus-host to host-versus-graft clonal ratios.

Sequencing was performed with immunoSEQ multiplex PCR; in TCRdb, only in-frame clones are kept and a portion is missing. The sample lists more than 50,000 clones; under 95% were seen once. In regard to this clone: Its antigen remains unknown.

The CDR3 sequence is 11 residues long. The V end lost 0 bases, the J end lost 6 bases, and 5 bases lay between the germline ends. Germline lookup yields CDR1 SQVTM and CDR2 ANQGSEA. V is TRBV29-1 and J is TRBJ1-1; D remains unclear. The specimen was PBMCs, collected less than 130 days after intestinal transplantation. The receptor's source is a human patient who received an intestinal transplant, so some T cells may come from the graft donor. The CDR3 sequence: CSVEDRAEAFF. In DNA, the CDR3 is TGCAGCGTTGAAGATCGCGCTGAAGCTTTCTTT.